The clone carrying this TCR beta chain showed up just a few times. Isolated RNA was reverse transcribed in full, so expressed TCRB transcripts were sequenced. Libraries were prepared by immunoSEQ multiplex PCR; TCRdb keeps only in-frame clonotypes and omits some of them. The data contain hundreds of thousands of clones, 10% to 15% of them singletons. The sample is drawn from a study of beta chain features in type 1 diabetes. There are 15 residues in the CDR3. Per germline, CDR1 SGHRS and CDR2 YFSETQ. The V and J ends lost 7 bases and 10 bases, in that order; junction bases with no gene match: 19. This sequence joins TRBV5-1 and TRBJ2-5; 7 nucleotides match TRBD1. The sequenced sample consisted of naive CD4+ T cells from blood. This TCR came from a man between 18 and 29 years old in good health. CDR3 sequence (DNA): TGCGCCAGCGCCCAAAGGGTGGGACAGCCGACAATCCAGTACTTC. It is translated as CASAQRVGQPTIQYF.